This TCR beta chain originates from a study of T cell clones after liver transplantation. General study results and limits: Small, mixed patient groups and varying post-transplant times limit these conclusions. A significant post-transplant drop in circulating graft-donor-reactive CD4 TCRbeta sequences occurred in most of the 8 subjects. Low donor cell numbers restricted donor-reactive repertoire measurement in a couple of subjects.

V was pared by 5 bases and J by 5 bases, with 16 bases between. From germline, CDR1 is SEHNR and CDR2 FQNEAQ (reference sequence). The CDR3 is 15 residues long. On this clone itself: Its target is unknown.

Repertoires were generated with immunoSEQ multiplex PCR, while TCRdb's copy carries only in-frame clones and drops some. The sample lists about 71,000 clones; around 80% were seen once. The TCR originated in a human patient who received a liver transplant. Some T cells may arise from the graft donor. Sequences were derived from CD4+ T cells from blood, sampled 12 months after liver transplant. This chain connects TRBV7-9 to TRBJ2-1; D is possibly TRBD2 (6 bases). The CDR3 reads CASSPRGIADNEQFF. CDR3 bases: TGTGCCAGCAGCCCCCGGGGGATAGCGGACAATGAGCAGTTCTTC.